This T cell receptor (beta chain) was retrieved from a study of blood T cell repertoires in COVID-19. The V gene lost 4 bases and the J gene lost 8 bases, with 14 bases spanning the gap. Germline CDR1 SQVTM, CDR2 ANQGSEA. This CDR3 is built from 13 residues. Clones were read by immunoSEQ multiplex PCR, and TCRdb kept only the in-frame ones, dropping some. The data show around 500,000 clones, approximately 87% seen once. This TCR was recovered from a woman aged 40 to 50 who had recovered from COVID-19. The sequenced sample consisted of PBMCs or T cells enriched from blood (not recorded which). V is TRBV29-1 and J is TRBJ1-4, with D perhaps TRBD1 (5 bases). The CDR3 is CSVGEGVVEKLFF. Here the CDR3 DNA reads TGCAGCGTTGGGGAAGGGGTAGTAGAAAAACTGTTTTTT.